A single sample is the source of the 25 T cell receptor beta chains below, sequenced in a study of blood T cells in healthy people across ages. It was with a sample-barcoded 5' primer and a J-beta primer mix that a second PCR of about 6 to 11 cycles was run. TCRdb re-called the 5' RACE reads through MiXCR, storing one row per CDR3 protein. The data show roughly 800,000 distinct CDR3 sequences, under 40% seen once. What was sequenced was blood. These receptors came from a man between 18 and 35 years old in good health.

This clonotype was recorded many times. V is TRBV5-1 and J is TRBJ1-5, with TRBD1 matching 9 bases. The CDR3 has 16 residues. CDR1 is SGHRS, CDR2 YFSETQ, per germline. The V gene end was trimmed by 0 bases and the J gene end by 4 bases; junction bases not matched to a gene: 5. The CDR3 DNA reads TGCGCCAGCAGCTTGGACGGGACAGGGTTTAATCAGCCCCAGCATTTT. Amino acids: CASSLDGTGFNQPQHF.

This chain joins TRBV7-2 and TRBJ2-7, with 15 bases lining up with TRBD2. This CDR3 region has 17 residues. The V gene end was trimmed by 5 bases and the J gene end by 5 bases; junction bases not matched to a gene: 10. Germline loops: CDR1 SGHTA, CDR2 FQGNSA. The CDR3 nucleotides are TGTGCCAGCAGCCCCGGGACTAGCGGGGGGTTCCAGGACGAGCAGTACTTC. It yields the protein CASSPGTSGGFQDEQYF.

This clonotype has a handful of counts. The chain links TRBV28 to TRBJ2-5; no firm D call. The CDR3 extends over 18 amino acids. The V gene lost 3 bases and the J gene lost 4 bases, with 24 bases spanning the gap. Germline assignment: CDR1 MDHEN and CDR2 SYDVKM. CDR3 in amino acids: CASSFPWADGVDSETQYF. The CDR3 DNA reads TGTGCCAGCAGTTTCCCCTGGGCAGATGGGGTAGATTCAGAGACCCAGTACTTC.

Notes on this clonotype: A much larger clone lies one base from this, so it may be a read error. The CDR3 loop is CSASGGLGGAYNEQFF. The CDR3 nucleotides are TGCAGTGCCAGTGGGGGTTTAGGGGGGGCTTACAATGAGCAGTTCTTC. This rearrangement joins TRBV20-1 to TRBJ2-1, with D tentatively TRBD2 (7 bases). Deletions cut 6 bases from V and 4 bases from J, with 22 bases between. Looked up from germline, CDR1 is DFQATT and CDR2 is SNEGSKA (reference sequence). This CDR3 has 16 amino acids.

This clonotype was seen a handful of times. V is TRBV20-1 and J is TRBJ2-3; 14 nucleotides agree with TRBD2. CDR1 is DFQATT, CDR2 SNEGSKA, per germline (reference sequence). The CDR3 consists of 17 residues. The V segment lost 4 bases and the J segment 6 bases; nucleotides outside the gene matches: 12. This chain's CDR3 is CSATFRTSGGPRDTQYF. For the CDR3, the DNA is TGCAGTGCTACGTTCAGGACTAGCGGGGGGCCAAGGGATACGCAGTATTTT.

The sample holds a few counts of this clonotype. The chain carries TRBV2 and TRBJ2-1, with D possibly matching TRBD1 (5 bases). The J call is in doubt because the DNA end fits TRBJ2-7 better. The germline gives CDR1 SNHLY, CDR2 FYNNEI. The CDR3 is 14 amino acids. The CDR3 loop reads CASSEQGSGNEQYF. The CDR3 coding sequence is TGTGCCAGCAGTGAACAGGGTTCGGGCAATGAGCAGTACTTC.

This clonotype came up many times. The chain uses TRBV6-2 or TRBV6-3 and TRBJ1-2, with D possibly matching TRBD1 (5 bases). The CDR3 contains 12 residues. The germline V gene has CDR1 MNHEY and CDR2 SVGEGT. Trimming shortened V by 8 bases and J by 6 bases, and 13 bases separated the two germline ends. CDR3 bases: TGTGCCAGCCGTACGGGGGAGGATGGCTACACCTTC. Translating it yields CASRTGEDGYTF.

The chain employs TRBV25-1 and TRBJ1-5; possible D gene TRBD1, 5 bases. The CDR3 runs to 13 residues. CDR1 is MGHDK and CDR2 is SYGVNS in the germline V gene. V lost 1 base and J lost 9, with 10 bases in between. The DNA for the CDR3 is TGTGCCAGCAGTGAATTTGGGGACGGGCCCCAGCATTTT. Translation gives CASSEFGDGPQHF.

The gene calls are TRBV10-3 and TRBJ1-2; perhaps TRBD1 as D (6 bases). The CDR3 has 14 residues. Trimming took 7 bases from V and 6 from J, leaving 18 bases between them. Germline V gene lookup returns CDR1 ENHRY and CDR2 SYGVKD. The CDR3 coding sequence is TGTGCCATCAACGACAGGCCCAAGGTCGATGGCTACACCTTC. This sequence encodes CAINDRPKVDGYTF.

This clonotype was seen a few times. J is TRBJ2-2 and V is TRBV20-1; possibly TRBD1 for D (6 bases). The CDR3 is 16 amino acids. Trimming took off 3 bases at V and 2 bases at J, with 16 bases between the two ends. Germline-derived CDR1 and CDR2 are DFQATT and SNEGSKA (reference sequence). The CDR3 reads CSASLPNRDNTGELFF. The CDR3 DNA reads TGCAGTGCTAGTTTGCCCAACAGGGACAACACCGGGGAGCTGTTTTTT.

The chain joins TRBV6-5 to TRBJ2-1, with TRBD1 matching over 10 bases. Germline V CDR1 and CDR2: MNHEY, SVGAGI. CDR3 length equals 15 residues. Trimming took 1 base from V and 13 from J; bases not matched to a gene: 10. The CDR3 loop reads CASSYFDRGQETQFF. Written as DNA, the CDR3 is TGTGCCAGCAGTTACTTTGACAGGGGGCAGGAGACCCAGTTCTTC.

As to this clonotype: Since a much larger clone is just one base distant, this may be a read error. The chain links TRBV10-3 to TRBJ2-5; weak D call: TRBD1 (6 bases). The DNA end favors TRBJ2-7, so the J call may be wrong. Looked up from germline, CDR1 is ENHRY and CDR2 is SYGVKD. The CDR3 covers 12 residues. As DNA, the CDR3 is TGTGCCATCAGACAGGACAGCTACGAGCAGTACTTC. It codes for CAIRQDSYEQYF.

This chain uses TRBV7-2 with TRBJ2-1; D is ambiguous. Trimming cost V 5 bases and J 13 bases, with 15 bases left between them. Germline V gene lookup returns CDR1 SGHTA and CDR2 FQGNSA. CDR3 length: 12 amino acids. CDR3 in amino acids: CASSPEQETQFF. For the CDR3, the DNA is TGTGCCAGCAGCCCCGAGCAAGAGACCCAGTTCTTC.

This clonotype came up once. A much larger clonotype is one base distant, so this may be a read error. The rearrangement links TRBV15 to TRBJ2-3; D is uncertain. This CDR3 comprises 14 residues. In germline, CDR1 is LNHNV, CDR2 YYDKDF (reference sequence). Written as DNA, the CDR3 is TGTGCCATCAGCAGAGGAAAGTTCACAGATACGCAGTATTTT. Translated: CAISRGKFTDTQYF.

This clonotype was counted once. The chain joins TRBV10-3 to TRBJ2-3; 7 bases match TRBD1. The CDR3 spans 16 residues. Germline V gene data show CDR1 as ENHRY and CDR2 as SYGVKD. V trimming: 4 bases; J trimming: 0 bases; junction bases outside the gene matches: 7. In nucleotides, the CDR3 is TGTGCCATCAGTGGACAGGGTAACTCTAGCACAGATACGCAGTATTTT. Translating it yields CAISGQGNSSTDTQYF.

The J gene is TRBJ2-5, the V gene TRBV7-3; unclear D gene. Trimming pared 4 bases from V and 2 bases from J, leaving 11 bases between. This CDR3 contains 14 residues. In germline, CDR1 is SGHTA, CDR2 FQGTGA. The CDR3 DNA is TGTGCCAGCAGCTCGGCGACAAGACAAGAGACCCAGTACTTC. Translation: CASSSATRQETQYF.

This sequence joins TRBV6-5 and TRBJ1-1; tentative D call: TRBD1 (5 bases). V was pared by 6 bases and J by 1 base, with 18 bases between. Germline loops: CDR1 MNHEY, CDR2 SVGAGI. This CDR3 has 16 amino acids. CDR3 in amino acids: CASSLGALPENTEAFF. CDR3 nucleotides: TGTGCCAGCAGCCTAGGGGCGCTTCCTGAGAACACTGAAGCTTTCTTT.

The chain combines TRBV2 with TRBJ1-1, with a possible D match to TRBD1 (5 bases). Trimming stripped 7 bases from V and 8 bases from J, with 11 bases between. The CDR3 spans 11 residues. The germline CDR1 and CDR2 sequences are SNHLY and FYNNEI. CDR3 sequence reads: CASNRDPEAFF. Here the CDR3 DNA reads TGTGCCAGCAATCGGGACCCCGAAGCTTTCTTT.

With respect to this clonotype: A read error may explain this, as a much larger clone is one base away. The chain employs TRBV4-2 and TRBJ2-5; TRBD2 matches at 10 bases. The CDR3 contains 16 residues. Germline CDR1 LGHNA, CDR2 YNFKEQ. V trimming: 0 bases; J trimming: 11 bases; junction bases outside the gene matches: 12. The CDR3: CASSQETSGVTMRQYF. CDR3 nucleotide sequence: TGTGCCAGCAGCCAAGAAACTAGCGGGGTTACAATGAGGCAGTACTTC.

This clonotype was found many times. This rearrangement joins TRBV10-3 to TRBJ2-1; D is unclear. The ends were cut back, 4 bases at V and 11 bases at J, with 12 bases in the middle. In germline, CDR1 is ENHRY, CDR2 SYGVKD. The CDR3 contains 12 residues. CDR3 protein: CAISVTDGKQFF. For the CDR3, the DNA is TGTGCCATCAGTGTTACCGATGGTAAGCAGTTCTTC.

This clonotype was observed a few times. The CDR3 bases are TGTGCCAGCAGCTTAACACTGGGACCGAGCACTGAAGCTTTCTTT. It codes for CASSLTLGPSTEAFF. V is TRBV7-9 and J is TRBJ1-1; TRBD1 is a possible D gene (5 bases). Trimming stripped 2 bases from V and 4 bases from J, with 14 bases between. Germline loops: CDR1 SEHNR, CDR2 FQNEAQ (reference sequence). The CDR3 contains 15 residues.

The chain's CDR3 is CASTILGTVARYEQYF. The CDR3 DNA follows: TGTGCCAGCACCATATTAGGGACAGTGGCACGTTACGAGCAGTACTTC. The chain links TRBV3-1 to TRBJ2-4; TRBD1 matches at 7 bases. The J call may be incorrect, as the DNA end agrees better with TRBJ2-7. The CDR3 sequence is 16 residues long. From germline, CDR1 is LGHDT and CDR2 YNNKEL (reference sequence).

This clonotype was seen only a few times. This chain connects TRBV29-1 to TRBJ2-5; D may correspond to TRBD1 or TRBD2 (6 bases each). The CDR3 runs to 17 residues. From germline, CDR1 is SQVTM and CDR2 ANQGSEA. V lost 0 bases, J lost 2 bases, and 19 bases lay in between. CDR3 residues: CSVEERGEWNRQETQYF. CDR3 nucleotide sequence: TGCAGCGTTGAAGAAAGGGGGGAATGGAACAGGCAAGAGACCCAGTACTTC.

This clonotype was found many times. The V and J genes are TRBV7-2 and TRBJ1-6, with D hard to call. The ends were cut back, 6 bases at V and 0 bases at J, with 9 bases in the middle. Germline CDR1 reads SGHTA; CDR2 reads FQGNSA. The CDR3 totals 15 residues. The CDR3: CASSQESSYNSPLHF. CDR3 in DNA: TGTGCCAGCAGTCAAGAAAGCTCCTATAATTCACCCCTCCACTTT. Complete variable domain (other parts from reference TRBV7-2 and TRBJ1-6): GAGVSQSPSNKVTEKGKDVELRCDPISGHTALYWYRQSLGQGLEFLIYFQGNSAPDKSGLPSDRFSAERTGGSVSTLTIQRTQQEDSAVYLCASSQESSYNSPLHFGNGTRLTVT.

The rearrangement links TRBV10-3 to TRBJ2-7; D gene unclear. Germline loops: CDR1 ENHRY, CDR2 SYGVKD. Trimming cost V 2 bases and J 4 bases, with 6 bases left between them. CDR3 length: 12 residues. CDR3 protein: CAISETGYEQYF. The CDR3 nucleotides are TGTGCCATCAGTGAGACTGGTTACGAGCAGTACTTC.